This TCR beta chain was identified in a study of T cell repertoires in cytomegalovirus infection. Findings and limits, study-wide: Clonotypes of TCR beta that were HLA-C-restricted and CMV-specific dominated the ex vivo response.

Each CDR3 protein is one row after TCRdb ran MiXCR on the reads. The repertoire consists of hundreds of thousands of distinct CDR3 sequences, with 35% to 40% occurring once and the leading ten covering under 3.5%. Note on this clonotype: Its antigen is unidentified.

The receptor was derived from a human donor in good health (CMV status not recorded). Some clones in this sample may be carry-over from other donors' samples. The sequenced sample consisted of PBMCs.

The CDR3 region is CATSDPHSNQPQHF. CDR3 sequence (DNA): TGTGCCACCAGTGACCCCCATAGCAATCAGCCCCAGCATTTT. This sequence joins TRBV24-1 and TRBJ1-5; D not certain. Germline lookup yields CDR1 KGHDR and CDR2 SFDVKD. This CDR3 region has 14 residues. V gave up 4 bases and J gave up 0 bases, with 6 bases separating them.